Given below is one TCR beta chain in context. J lost 3 bases, V lost 2 bases, and 2 bases had no gene match. The CDR3 length is 15 residues. Germline V gives CDR1 SGHRS, CDR2 YFSETQ. In the PCR, 60 Vbeta and 13 Jbeta primers were used. Generated by immunoSEQ multiplex PCR, the TCRdb table keeps only in-frame clones and is missing some. The data hold approximately 150,000 clones, with roughly 87% observed a single time. This record belongs to a study of cytomegalovirus exposure and HLA in healthy donors. On the study more broadly: A data release that came early held some 84 million unique TCRs from HLA-typed donors.

The material sequenced was PBMCs. This TCR derives from a middle-aged woman in good health and CMV-seronegative. This chain uses TRBV5-1 with TRBJ2-1; TRBD1 aligns across 10 bases. The CDR3 DNA sequence: TGCGCCAGCAGCTTAGGACAGGGGGACTACAATGAGCAGTTCTTC. This codes for CASSLGQGDYNEQFF.